Each of the 2 T cell receptor beta chains below was sequenced from the same sample in a study of OX40 agonist ivuxolimab in advanced cancers. Method: immunoSEQ multiplex PCR; TCRdb's copy keeps in-frame clones and lacks some. The sample shows tens of thousands of clones, 86% of them seen only once. Here the sequenced sample was CD4+ or CD8+ T cells sorted from blood, taken in a trial of the OX40 agonist ivuxolimab. The receptor set was obtained from an adult with an advanced solid tumor such as melanoma, head and neck, liver or kidney cancer.

The rearrangement uses TRBV4-1 and TRBJ2-7, with TRBD2 identical over 11 bases. Germline-derived CDR1 and CDR2 are MGHRA and YSYEKL. This CDR3 has 15 amino acids. The V segment lost 4 bases and the J segment 1 base; nucleotides outside the gene matches: 3. The CDR3 sequence: CASSPGLAESYEQYF. The CDR3 DNA is TGCGCCAGCAGCCCGGGACTAGCGGAGTCCTACGAGCAGTACTTC.

V usage is TRBV6-1 and J usage is TRBJ2-1; 9 bases align to TRBD2. Trimming removed 0 bases from V and 4 bases from J; junction bases left unmatched: 4. The CDR3 is 16 amino acids. CDR1 MNHNS and CDR2 SASEGT come from the germline V gene. The CDR3: CASSEAGTSSYNEQFF. The CDR3 DNA reads TGTGCCAGCAGTGAAGCCGGGACTAGCAGTTACAATGAGCAGTTCTTC.